This note documents a single T cell receptor beta chain sequence. Some clones are missing from TCRdb's copy, which holds only in-frame ones; the method was immunoSEQ multiplex PCR. The sample yields 120,000 to 150,000 clones, just under 85% seen once. This sample is part of a study of blood T cell repertoires in COVID-19. Study-wide context: COVID-19 samples collected from the United States, Italy and Spain covered acute and convalescent phases.

This sequence originates from a woman aged 45-59 years with acute COVID-19. The sample taken for sequencing was PBMCs or T cells enriched from blood (not recorded which).

CDR3 in amino acids: CAWSVGDRGAWQPQHF. In DNA, the CDR3 is TGTGCCTGGAGTGTAGGTGACAGGGGGGCTTGGCAGCCCCAGCATTTT. The chain has TRBV30 and TRBJ1-5; 9 positions agree with TRBD1. The CDR3 extends over 16 amino acids. Looked up from germline, CDR1 is GTSNPN and CDR2 is SVGIG (reference sequence). V shed 0 bases and J 7 bases; nucleotides not matched to a gene: 10.